Sequencing of this TCR beta chain was carried out in a study of cytomegalovirus exposure and HLA in healthy donors. Amplification used 60 Vbeta primers and 13 Jbeta primers. Measured with immunoSEQ multiplex PCR; TCRdb has only the in-frame clones, and not every one. The sample comprises 70,000 to 90,000 clones, about four fifths of which are singletons, and more than 3.5% rests with the top ten. The CDR3 consists of 16 residues. J lost 4 bases, V lost 4 bases, and 6 bases had no gene match. The germline V gene has CDR1 SGHRS and CDR2 YFSETQ. On this clone itself: Its antigen is not known.

The study's findings and limits: Highest at DRB1 and lowest at HLA-C, TCR association rates differed among HLA loci in a later analysis. An assumption of roughly uniform sequencing depth across donors underlay the presence/absence analyses.

The TCR originated in a man aged 60 to 75 in good health and CMV-seronegative. The specimen was PBMCs. This chain links TRBV5-1 with TRBJ1-4, with 11 bases lining up with TRBD1. In DNA form, the CDR3 reads TGCGCCAGCAGCCACGGACAGGGGGCTGATAATGAAAAACTGTTTTTT. Its protein product is CASSHGQGADNEKLFF.